The clone carrying this T cell receptor (beta chain) was seen a single time. Its antigen remains unknown. Trimming pared 2 bases from V and 6 bases from J, leaving 11 bases between. The CDR3 has 14 residues. Germline V CDR1 and CDR2: MNHNS, SASEGT. These data originate in a study of cytomegalovirus exposure and HLA in healthy donors. Study-wide results and caveats: In a later analysis, V- and J-gene trimming of beta chains associated with a DCLRE1C missense variant, replicated independently. Reportedly, diagnosis of cytomegalovirus status by the classifier showed high specificity and sensitivity.

The study sampled nominally healthy donors, though unrecorded immune exposures were likely. Primers: 60 Vbeta forward and 13 Jbeta reverse. Clones were read by immunoSEQ multiplex PCR, and TCRdb kept only the in-frame ones, dropping some. The sample yields 110,000 to 150,000 clones, around 80% seen once. V is TRBV6-1 and J is TRBJ1-5; D may be TRBD1 (5 bases). Specimen: PBMCs. The sequence was obtained from a female donor in good health and CMV-seronegative. The CDR3: CASSEHDRGQPQHF. The CDR3 coding sequence is TGTGCCAGCAGTGAACACGACAGAGGTCAGCCCCAGCATTTT.